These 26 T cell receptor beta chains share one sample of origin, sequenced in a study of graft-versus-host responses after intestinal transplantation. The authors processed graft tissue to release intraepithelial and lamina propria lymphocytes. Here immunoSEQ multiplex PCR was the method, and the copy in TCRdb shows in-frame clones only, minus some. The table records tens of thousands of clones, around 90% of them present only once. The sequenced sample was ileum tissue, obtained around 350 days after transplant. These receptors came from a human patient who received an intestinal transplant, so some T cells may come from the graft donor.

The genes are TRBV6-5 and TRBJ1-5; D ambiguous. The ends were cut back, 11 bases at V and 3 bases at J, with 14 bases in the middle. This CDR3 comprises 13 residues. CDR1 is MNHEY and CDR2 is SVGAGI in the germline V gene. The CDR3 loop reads CAAHEGPNQPQHF. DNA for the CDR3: TGTGCCGCCCACGAGGGCCCCAATCAGCCCCAGCATTTT.

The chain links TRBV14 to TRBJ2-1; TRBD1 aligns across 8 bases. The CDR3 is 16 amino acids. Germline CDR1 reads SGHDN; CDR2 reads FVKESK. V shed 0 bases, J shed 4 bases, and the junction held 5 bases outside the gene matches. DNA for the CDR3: TGTGCCAGCAGCCAAGATCACAGGGGGGCATACAATGAGCAGTTCTTC. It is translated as CASSQDHRGAYNEQFF.

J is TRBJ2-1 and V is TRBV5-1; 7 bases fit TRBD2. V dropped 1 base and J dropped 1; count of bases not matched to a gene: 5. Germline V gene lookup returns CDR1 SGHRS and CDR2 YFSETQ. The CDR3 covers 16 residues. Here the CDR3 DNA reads TGCGCCAGCAGCTTGACCCCGGGGGGATCCTACAATGAGCAGTTCTTC. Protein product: CASSLTPGGSYNEQFF.

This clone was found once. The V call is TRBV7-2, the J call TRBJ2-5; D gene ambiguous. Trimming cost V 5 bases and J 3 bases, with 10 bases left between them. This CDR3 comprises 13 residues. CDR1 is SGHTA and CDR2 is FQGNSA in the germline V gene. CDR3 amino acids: CASSLRTEETQYF. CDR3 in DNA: TGTGCCAGCAGCCTCCGGACCGAAGAGACCCAGTACTTC.

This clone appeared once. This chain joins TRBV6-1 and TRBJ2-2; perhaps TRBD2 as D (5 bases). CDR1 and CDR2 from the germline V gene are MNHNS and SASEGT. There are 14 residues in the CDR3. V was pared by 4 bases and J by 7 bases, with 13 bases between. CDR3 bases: TGTGCCAGCAGTGTAGGCCGTCGGGGCGGGGAGCTGTTTTTT. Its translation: CASSVGRRGGELFF.

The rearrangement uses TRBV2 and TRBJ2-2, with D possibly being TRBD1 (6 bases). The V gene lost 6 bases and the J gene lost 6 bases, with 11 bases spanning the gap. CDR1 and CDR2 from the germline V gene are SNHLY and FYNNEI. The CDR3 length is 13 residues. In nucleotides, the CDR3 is TGTGCCAGCAGAGAAACAGGGCCCGGGGAGCTGTTTTTT. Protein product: CASRETGPGELFF.

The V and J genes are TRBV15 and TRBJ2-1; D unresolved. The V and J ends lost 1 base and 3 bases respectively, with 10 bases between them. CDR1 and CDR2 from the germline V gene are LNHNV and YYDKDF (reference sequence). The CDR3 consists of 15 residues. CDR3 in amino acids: CATSRGASRYNEQFF. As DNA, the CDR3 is TGTGCCACCAGCAGAGGGGCTAGTCGCTACAATGAGCAGTTCTTC.

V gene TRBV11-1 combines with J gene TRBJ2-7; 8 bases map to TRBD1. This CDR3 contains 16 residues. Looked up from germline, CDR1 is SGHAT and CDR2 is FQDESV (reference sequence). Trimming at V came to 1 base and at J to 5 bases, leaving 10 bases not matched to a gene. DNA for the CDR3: TGTGCCAGCAGCTTAGGGGACAGGTTAAGTGGCCACGAGCAGTACTTC. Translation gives CASSLGDRLSGHEQYF.

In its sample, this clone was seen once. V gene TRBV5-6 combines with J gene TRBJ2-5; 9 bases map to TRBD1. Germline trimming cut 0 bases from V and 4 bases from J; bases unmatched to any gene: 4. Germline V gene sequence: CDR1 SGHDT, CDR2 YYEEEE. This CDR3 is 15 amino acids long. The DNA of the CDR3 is TGTGCCAGCAGCTTGGAGGGACAGGGTGGAGAGACCCAGTACTTC. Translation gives CASSLEGQGGETQYF.

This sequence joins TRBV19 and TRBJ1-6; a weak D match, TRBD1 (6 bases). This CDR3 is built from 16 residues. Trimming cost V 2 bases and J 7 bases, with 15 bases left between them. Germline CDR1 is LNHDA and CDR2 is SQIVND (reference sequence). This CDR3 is CASSISQGSSNSPLHF. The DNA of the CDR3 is TGTGCCAGTAGTATAAGCCAGGGGTCGTCGAATTCACCCCTCCACTTT.

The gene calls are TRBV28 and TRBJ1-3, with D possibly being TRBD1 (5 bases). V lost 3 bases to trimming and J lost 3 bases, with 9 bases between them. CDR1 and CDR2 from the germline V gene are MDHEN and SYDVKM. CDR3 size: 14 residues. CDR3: CASSFRGNGNTIYF. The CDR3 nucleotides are TGTGCCAGCAGTTTTCGGGGGAATGGAAACACCATATATTTT.

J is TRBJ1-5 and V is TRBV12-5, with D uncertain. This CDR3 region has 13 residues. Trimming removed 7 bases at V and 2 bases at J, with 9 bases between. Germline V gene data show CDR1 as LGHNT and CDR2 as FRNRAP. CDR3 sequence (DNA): TGTGCTAGTGCCCGGGGTGGCAATCAGCCCCAGCATTTT. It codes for CASARGGNQPQHF.

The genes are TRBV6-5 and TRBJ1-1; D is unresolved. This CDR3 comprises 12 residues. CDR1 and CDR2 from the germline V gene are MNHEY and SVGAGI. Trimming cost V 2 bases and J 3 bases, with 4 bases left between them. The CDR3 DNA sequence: TGTGCCAGCAGTTACGGGGACACTGAAGCTTTCTTT. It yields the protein CASSYGDTEAFF.

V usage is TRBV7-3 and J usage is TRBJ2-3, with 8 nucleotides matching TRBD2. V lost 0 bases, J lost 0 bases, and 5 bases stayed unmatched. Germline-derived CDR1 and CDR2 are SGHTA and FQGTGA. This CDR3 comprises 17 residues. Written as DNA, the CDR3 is TGTGCCAGCAGCTTAACCCCAAAGCGGGGGAGCACAGATACGCAGTATTTT. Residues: CASSLTPKRGSTDTQYF.

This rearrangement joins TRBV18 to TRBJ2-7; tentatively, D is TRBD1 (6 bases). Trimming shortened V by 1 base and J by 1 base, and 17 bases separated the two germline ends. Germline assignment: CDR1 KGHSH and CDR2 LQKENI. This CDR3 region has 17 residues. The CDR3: CASSPQPGDLRSYEQYF. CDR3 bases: TGTGCCAGCTCACCACAGCCAGGGGACCTCAGGTCCTACGAGCAGTACTTC.

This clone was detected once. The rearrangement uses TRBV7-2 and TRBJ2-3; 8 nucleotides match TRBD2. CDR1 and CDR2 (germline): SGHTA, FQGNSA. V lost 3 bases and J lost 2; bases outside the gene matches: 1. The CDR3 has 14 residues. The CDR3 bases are TGTGCCAGCAGCTTCGGGGGGGCCACAGATACGCAGTATTTT. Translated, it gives CASSFGGATDTQYF.

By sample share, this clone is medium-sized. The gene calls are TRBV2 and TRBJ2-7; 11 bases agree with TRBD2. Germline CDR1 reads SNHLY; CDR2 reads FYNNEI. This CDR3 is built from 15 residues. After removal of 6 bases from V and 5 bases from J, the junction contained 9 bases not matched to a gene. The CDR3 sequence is CASRPTSGDSDEQYF. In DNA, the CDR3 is TGTGCCAGCAGGCCGACTAGCGGGGACTCGGACGAGCAGTACTTC.

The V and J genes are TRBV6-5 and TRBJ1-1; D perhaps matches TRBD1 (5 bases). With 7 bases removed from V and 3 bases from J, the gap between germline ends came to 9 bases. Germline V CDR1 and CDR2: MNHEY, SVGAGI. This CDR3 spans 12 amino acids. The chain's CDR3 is CASTGPYTEAFF. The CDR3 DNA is TGTGCCAGCACAGGGCCTTACACTGAAGCTTTCTTT.

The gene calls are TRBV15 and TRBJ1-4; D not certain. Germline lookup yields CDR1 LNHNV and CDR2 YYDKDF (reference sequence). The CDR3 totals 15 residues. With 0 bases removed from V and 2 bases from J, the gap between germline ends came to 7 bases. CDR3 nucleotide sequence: TGTGCCACCAGCAGAGAGCCAAGCACTAATGAAAAACTGTTTTTT. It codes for CATSREPSTNEKLFF.

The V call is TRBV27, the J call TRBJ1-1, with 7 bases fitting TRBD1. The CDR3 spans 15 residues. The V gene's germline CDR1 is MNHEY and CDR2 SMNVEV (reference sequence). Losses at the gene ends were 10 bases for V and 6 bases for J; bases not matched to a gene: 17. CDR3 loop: CATRTYQTGIAEAFF. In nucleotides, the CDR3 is TGTGCCACCCGGACTTACCAGACAGGGATCGCTGAAGCTTTCTTT.

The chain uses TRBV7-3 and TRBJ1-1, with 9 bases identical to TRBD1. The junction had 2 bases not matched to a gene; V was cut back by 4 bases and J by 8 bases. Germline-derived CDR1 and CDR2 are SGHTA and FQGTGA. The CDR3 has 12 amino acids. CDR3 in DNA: TGTGCCAGCAGCTACGGGACAGGGGAAGCTTTCTTT. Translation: CASSYGTGEAFF.

The CDR3 sequence is CASSQEGQLRTYEQYF. The CDR3 nucleotides are TGCGCCAGCAGCCAAGAAGGGCAGTTGCGGACCTACGAGCAGTACTTC. The chain is built from TRBV4-1 and TRBJ2-7; D ambiguous. The germline V gene has CDR1 MGHRA and CDR2 YSYEKL. The CDR3 is made up of 16 amino acids. Trimming shortened V by 0 bases and J by 2 bases, and 14 bases separated the two germline ends.

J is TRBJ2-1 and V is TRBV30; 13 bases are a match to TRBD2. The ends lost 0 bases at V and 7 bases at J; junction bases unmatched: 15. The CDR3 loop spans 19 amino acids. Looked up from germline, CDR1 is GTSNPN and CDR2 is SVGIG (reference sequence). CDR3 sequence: CAWSVHRTSGSGGRNEQFF. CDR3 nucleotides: TGTGCCTGGAGTGTACATAGGACTAGCGGGAGTGGGGGCCGAAATGAGCAGTTCTTC.

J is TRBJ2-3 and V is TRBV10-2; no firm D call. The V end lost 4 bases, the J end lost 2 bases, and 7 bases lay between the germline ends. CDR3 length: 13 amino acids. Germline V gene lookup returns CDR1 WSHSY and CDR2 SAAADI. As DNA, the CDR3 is TGCGCCAGCAGTGGGGTGCACACAGATACGCAGTATTTT. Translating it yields CASSGVHTDTQYF.

Here the CDR3 reads CASNRHAENQPQHF. For the CDR3, the DNA is TGTGCCAGCAATAGACATGCGGAAAATCAGCCCCAGCATTTT. V is TRBV6-1 and J is TRBJ1-5; D gene unclear. CDR1 and CDR2 (germline): MNHNS, SASEGT. The V end was cut by 7 bases, the J end by 4 bases, with 14 bases between. The CDR3 is 14 amino acids.

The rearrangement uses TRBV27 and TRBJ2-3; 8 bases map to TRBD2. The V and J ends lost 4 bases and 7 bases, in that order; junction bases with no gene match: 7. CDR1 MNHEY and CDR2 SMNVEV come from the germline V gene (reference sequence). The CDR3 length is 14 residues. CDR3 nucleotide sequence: TGTGCCAGCAGTTCGAGCGGGGGAACTTATACGCAGTATTTT. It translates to CASSSSGGTYTQYF.